This entry lists 19 T cell receptor beta chains sequenced from one sample in a study of blood T cell repertoires in COVID-19. Repertoires were generated with immunoSEQ multiplex PCR, while TCRdb's copy carries only in-frame clones and drops some. Here the sample spans roughly 260,000 clones, about 90% being singletons. The sample consisted of peripheral blood. The receptors come from a young woman with COVID-19, enrolled during active disease.

This clone has more than one count but fewer than ten. The V gene is TRBV20-1, the J gene TRBJ1-5; weak D call: TRBD1 (5 bases). Trimming pared 3 bases from V and 0 bases from J, leaving 9 bases between. This CDR3 region has 14 residues. The germline V gene encodes CDR1 DFQATT and CDR2 SNEGSKA (reference sequence). Here the CDR3 reads CSASLGGSNQPQHF. The CDR3 nucleotides read TGCAGTGCTAGTCTGGGGGGTAGCAATCAGCCCCAGCATTTT.

The V call is TRBV11-2, the J call TRBJ2-1, with TRBD2 identical over 13 bases. The CDR3 covers 19 residues. J lost 0 bases, V lost 3 bases, and 8 bases had no gene match. Germline V gives CDR1 SGHAT, CDR2 FQNNGV. The chain's CDR3 is CASSFEGLAGVGSYNEQFF. The CDR3 DNA reads TGTGCCAGCAGCTTCGAAGGACTAGCGGGAGTGGGCTCCTACAATGAGCAGTTCTTC.

The V call is TRBV27, the J call TRBJ2-2; D is uncertain. V lost 3 bases to trimming and J lost 3 bases, with 8 bases between them. There are 14 residues in the CDR3. Germline lookup yields CDR1 MNHEY and CDR2 SMNVEV (reference sequence). In DNA form, the CDR3 reads TGTGCCAGCAGTTTGAACATCTACACCGGGGAGCTGTTTTTT. Amino acid sequence: CASSLNIYTGELFF.

This clone was seen once. The V call is TRBV6-5, the J call TRBJ2-7, with 9 positions matching TRBD2. Germline CDR1 MNHEY, CDR2 SVGAGI. V was pared by 8 bases and J by 4 bases, with 9 bases of the junction left unmatched. This CDR3 comprises 14 residues. In DNA, the CDR3 is TGTGCCAGCTGCGGTCTAGCGGGGATGTACGAGCAGTACTTC. Residues: CASCGLAGMYEQYF.

CDR3: CASSAPNRDGYTF. The CDR3 DNA sequence: TGTGCCAGCAGCGCACCCAACAGGGACGGCTACACCTTC. The rearrangement joins TRBV7-9 to TRBJ1-2; D possibly corresponds to TRBD1 (6 bases). There are 13 residues in the CDR3. V was pared by 5 bases and J by 8 bases, with 15 bases between. Germline V gene sequence: CDR1 SEHNR, CDR2 FQNEAQ (reference sequence).

The rearrangement joins TRBV5-6 to TRBJ1-5, with 9 bases fitting TRBD1. Germline V gene sequence: CDR1 SGHDT, CDR2 YYEEEE. After removal of 4 bases from V and 5 bases from J, the junction contained 4 bases not matched to a gene. CDR3 length: 14 residues. This CDR3 reads CASSPGQGHQPQHF. The CDR3 DNA sequence: TGTGCCAGCAGCCCGGGACAGGGTCATCAGCCCCAGCATTTT.

This clone was seen a few times. The same CDR3 also results from other DNA sequences found in this sample. The chain employs TRBV7-2 and TRBJ2-1; 9 bases are a match to TRBD2. The trim removed 1 base at V and 0 bases at J, leaving 1 base unmatched. There are 16 residues in the CDR3. CDR1 is SGHTA, CDR2 FQGNSA, per germline. The CDR3 loop is CASSLGLAVSYNEQFF. The CDR3 DNA sequence: TGTGCCAGCAGCTTAGGACTAGCGGTCTCCTACAATGAGCAGTTCTTC.

J is TRBJ2-3 and V is TRBV5-1; 7 bases agree with TRBD1. The CDR3 loop spans 14 amino acids. The V segment lost 3 bases and the J segment 1 base; nucleotides outside the gene matches: 2. CDR1 SGHRS and CDR2 YFSETQ come from the germline V gene. This chain's CDR3 is CASSSGQGTDTQYF. CDR3 DNA: TGCGCCAGCAGCTCCGGACAGGGCACAGATACGCAGTATTTT.

This chain connects TRBV7-9 to TRBJ2-1; TRBD2 might be the D (6 bases). V lost 5 bases and J lost 10, with 24 bases in between. Germline V gene data show CDR1 as SEHNR and CDR2 as FQNEAQ (reference sequence). The CDR3 contains 16 residues. For the CDR3, the DNA is TGTGCCAGCAGCGGCAGAGGTCTCGGGGGAGTGCGAGAGCAGTTCTTC. This translates into CASSGRGLGGVREQFF. The full variable domain, completed using reference TRBV7-9 and TRBJ2-1, is DTGVSQNPRHKITKRGQNVTFRCDPISEHNRLYWYRQTLGQGPEFLTYFQNEAQLEKSRLLSDRFSAERPKGSFSTLEIQRTEQGDSAMYLCASSGRGLGGVREQFFGPGTRLTVL.

This chain uses TRBV5-1 with TRBJ2-1, with 13 bases lining up with TRBD2. CDR3 size: 16 residues. The junction had 6 bases not matched to a gene; V was cut back by 4 bases and J by 5 bases. Germline CDR1 is SGHRS and CDR2 is YFSETQ. The DNA for the CDR3 is TGCGCCAGCAGCCCGCGGGGGACTAGCGGGAACAATGAGCAGTTCTTC. Amino acid sequence: CASSPRGTSGNNEQFF.

The chain combines TRBV6-5 with TRBJ1-1; D may be TRBD1 (6 bases). Trimming left V 2 bases short and J 0 bases short, with 7 bases between. The CDR3 loop spans 14 amino acids. In germline, CDR1 is MNHEY, CDR2 SVGAGI. CDR3 coding DNA: TGTGCCAGCAGTTACGGGACACTGAACACTGAAGCTTTCTTT. Translated: CASSYGTLNTEAFF.

The V gene is TRBV6-2 or TRBV6-3, the J gene TRBJ2-6; 8 bases agree with TRBD1. The CDR3 sequence is 17 residues long. CDR1 and CDR2 (germline): MNHEY, SVGEGT. The junction had 7 bases not matched to a gene; V was cut back by 5 bases and J by 1 base. The CDR3 coding sequence is TGTGCCAGCAGTAAGGGACAGGCAAGGTCTGGGGCCAACGTCCTGACTTTC. Translating it yields CASSKGQARSGANVLTF.

The J gene is TRBJ2-1, the V gene TRBV7-6; 10 nucleotides align to TRBD2. CDR1 is SGHVS and CDR2 is FNYEAQ in the germline V gene. There are 18 residues in the CDR3. The J segment lost 6 bases and the V segment lost 2 bases, leaving 13 bases of the junction unmatched. CDR3 sequence reads: CASSLSLGKSGRGNEQFF. CDR3 nucleotides: TGTGCCAGCAGCTTATCTTTGGGGAAGAGCGGGAGGGGCAATGAGCAGTTCTTC. Drawing the rest from reference TRBV7-6 and TRBJ2-1, the complete variable domain is GAGVSQSPRYKVTKRGQDVALRCDPISGHVSLYWYRQALGQGPEFLTYFNYEAQQDKSGLPNDRFSAERPEGSISTLTIQRTEQRDSAMYRCASSLSLGKSGRGNEQFFGPGTRLTVL.

This rearrangement joins TRBV28 to TRBJ1-5, with TRBD1 matching 8 bases. The CDR3 consists of 16 residues. Germline lookup yields CDR1 MDHEN and CDR2 SYDVKM. V trimming: 7 bases; J trimming: 0 bases; junction bases outside the gene matches: 8. CDR3 DNA: TGTGCCAGCAAGGACAGGGCGGGATATAGCAATCAGCCCCAGCATTTT. Translating it yields CASKDRAGYSNQPQHF.

The chain couples TRBV2 to TRBJ1-4, with TRBD1 as a possible D gene (6 bases). Germline-derived CDR1 and CDR2 are SNHLY and FYNNEI. This CDR3 region has 16 residues. V was cut by 5 bases and J by 7 bases, with 20 bases left in between. The CDR3 DNA sequence: TGTGCCAGCAGTCCGGGACCCTCAAGGGGGAGTGAAAAACTGTTTTTT. Protein sequence: CASSPGPSRGSEKLFF.

The CDR3 protein is CASSLTGGSAEAFF. The CDR3 DNA is TGTGCCAGCAGCTTAACGGGAGGAAGCGCTGAAGCTTTCTTT. The rearrangement links TRBV7-3 to TRBJ1-1; D is undetermined. CDR3 length: 14 amino acids. The V end was cut by 0 bases, the J end by 6 bases, with 11 bases between. Per germline, CDR1 SGHTA and CDR2 FQGTGA.

The chain has TRBV5-8 and TRBJ1-3; D gene uncertain. The CDR3 consists of 13 residues. Trimming shortened V by 8 bases and J by 0 bases, and 9 bases separated the two germline ends. CDR1 is SGHTS and CDR2 is YDEGEE in the germline V gene. The CDR3 sequence is CASGQSSGNTIYF. In DNA, the CDR3 is TGTGCCAGTGGGCAGTCCTCTGGAAACACCATATATTTT.

This clone occurred a few times. The chain has TRBV11-2 and TRBJ2-1, with 8 bases identical to TRBD2. J lost 9 bases, V lost 5 bases, and 9 bases had no gene match. Germline values: CDR1 SGHAT, CDR2 FQNNGV. This CDR3 has 14 residues. The CDR3 sequence: CASSPRGLDSEQFF. CDR3 coding DNA: TGTGCCAGCAGCCCCCGGGGACTAGACAGTGAGCAGTTCTTC.

V usage is TRBV3-1 (or the pseudogene TRBV3-2) and J usage is TRBJ1-5; no definite D call. Germline assignment: CDR1 LGHDT and CDR2 YNNKEL (reference sequence). This CDR3 region has 13 residues. The ends were cut back, 0 bases at V and 5 bases at J, with 5 bases in the middle. The CDR3 region has the DNA TGTGCCAGCAGCCAAGAGCGCGATCAGCCCCAGCATTTT. It codes for CASSQERDQPQHF.